These 31 T cell receptor beta chains were all obtained from the same sample, sequenced in a study of T cells in Graves' hyperthyroidism and ophthalmopathy. Amplification targeted TCR beta CDR3 regions from RNA transcripts. The primer set for the first-round RT-PCR of the TCR CDR3 was HTBI. TCRdb independently ran MiXCR on the multiplex PCR reads; one entry per CDR3 protein. The data contain fewer than 350,000 distinct CDR3 sequences, 15% to 20% of them singletons. Material: blood. The origin of the receptors is a woman aged 50 to 65 with Graves' hyperthyroidism.

This clonotype is a singleton in its sample. A read error may be the cause here, since a much bigger clone is one base away. This sequence joins TRBV30 and TRBJ2-7; D is ambiguous. The germline CDR1 and CDR2 sequences are GTSNPN and SVGIG (reference sequence). The CDR3 contains 13 residues. Trimming removed 4 bases from V and 6 bases from J, with 16 bases in between. The CDR3 is CAWNWGSSGEQYF. In DNA form, the CDR3 reads TGTGCCTGGAACTGGGGATCCTCGGGCGAGCAGTACTTC.

The chain recombines TRBV5-1 with TRBJ2-7; TRBD2 matches at 14 bases. The CDR3 is made up of 14 amino acids. The junction had 5 bases not matched to a gene; V was cut back by 4 bases and J by 8 bases. Germline lookup yields CDR1 SGHRS and CDR2 YFSETQ. The CDR3 here is CASSMGLAGAQQYF. The CDR3 coding sequence is TGCGCCAGCAGCATGGGACTAGCGGGGGCTCAGCAGTACTTC.

This clonotype was recorded at least ten times. V is TRBV28 and J is TRBJ1-2; no clear D gene. Between the trimmed V and J ends, which lost 5 bases and 8 bases, there was a span of 18 bases. The germline gives CDR1 MDHEN, CDR2 SYDVKM. This CDR3 region has 14 residues. The DNA of the CDR3 is TGTGCCAGCAGTGTCCCCCCCGGACGAGAGGGCTACACCTTC. Amino acid sequence: CASSVPPGREGYTF.

This clonotype occurred many times. V and J are TRBV6-1 and TRBJ1-2; no firm D call. This CDR3 comprises 14 residues. The ends were cut back, 2 bases at V and 5 bases at J, with 12 bases in the middle. Germline CDR1 and CDR2: MNHNS and SASEGT. The CDR3 sequence is CASSELEGFYGYTF. The CDR3 DNA reads as TGTGCCAGCAGTGAACTGGAAGGTTTTTATGGCTACACCTTC.

The chain employs TRBV6-2 or TRBV6-3 and TRBJ2-1; 7 bases align to TRBD1. V shed 6 bases and J 10 bases; nucleotides not matched to a gene: 9. CDR3 length: 13 residues. Germline V gene data show CDR1 as MNHEY and CDR2 as SVGEGT. CDR3 coding DNA: TGTGCCAGCAGCATAGAGGGGGCTGGCGAGCAGTTCTTC. Protein product: CASSIEGAGEQFF.

V and J are TRBV10-3 and TRBJ2-7, with 13 bases that match TRBD2. Germline V gives CDR1 ENHRY, CDR2 SYGVKD. CDR3 size: 15 residues. Unmatched junction bases numbered 6, after V lost 6 bases and J lost 4 bases. Here the CDR3 DNA reads TGTGCCATCAGGGTTCAACTAGCGGGAGGGTACGAGCAGTACTTC. Its translation is CAIRVQLAGGYEQYF.

This clonotype was picked up many times. The V and J genes are TRBV11-2 and TRBJ1-1, with TRBD1 matching over 8 bases. The germline V gene encodes CDR1 SGHAT and CDR2 FQNNGV. This CDR3 contains 13 residues. With 0 bases clipped from V and 9 bases from J, the junction kept 3 bases outside the gene matches. CDR3 sequence reads: CASSLETGAKAFF. DNA for the CDR3: TGTGCCAGCAGCTTAGAGACAGGGGCAAAAGCTTTCTTT.

This chain links TRBV18 with TRBJ2-1; 9 nucleotides line up with TRBD2. Germline CDR1 KGHSH, CDR2 LQKENI. This CDR3 is 17 amino acids long. Losses at the gene ends were 2 bases for V and 4 bases for J; bases not matched to a gene: 9. The CDR3: CASSPENSGSWYNEQFF. For the CDR3, the DNA is TGTGCCAGCTCACCAGAAAATAGCGGGAGTTGGTACAATGAGCAGTTCTTC. Based on the CDR3 plus reference TRBV18 and TRBJ2-1, the full variable domain is NAGVMQNPRHLVRRRGQEARLRCSPMKGHSHVYWYRQLPEEGLKFMVYLQKENIIDESGMPKERFSAEFPKEGPSILRIQQVVRGDSAAYFCASSPENSGSWYNEQFFGPGTRLTVL.

This clonotype was seen only a few times. DNA of the CDR3: TGTGCCAGCAGTCTACTCGGACAGGGGGGACAGACCCAGTACTTC. Protein product: CASSLLGQGGQTQYF. The chain employs TRBV6-6 and TRBJ2-5, with 10 bases that match TRBD1. This CDR3 region has 15 residues. V shed 5 bases, J shed 6 bases, and the junction held 9 bases outside the gene matches. The germline V gene has CDR1 MNHNY and CDR2 SVGAGI (reference sequence).

This clonotype was recorded at least ten times. The CDR3 DNA is TGTGCCAGCATCTTCCGGCGGGAGAGCGGCACAGATACGCAGTATTTT. Translating it yields CASIFRRESGTDTQYF. V usage is TRBV5-6 and J usage is TRBJ2-3, with 7 bases identical to TRBD2. CDR1 and CDR2 (germline): SGHDT, YYEEEE. The V segment lost 6 bases and the J segment 1 base; nucleotides outside the gene matches: 11. CDR3 length equals 16 residues.

J is TRBJ1-2 and V is TRBV19, with a tentative D call TRBD1 (5 bases). The CDR3 consists of 12 residues. Germline CDR1 reads LNHDA; CDR2 reads SQIVND (reference sequence). V was shortened by 5 bases and J by 8 bases, with 12 bases between the two germline ends. DNA of the CDR3: TGTGCCAGTAGTCCCCAGGGCGCCGGCTACACCTTC. This translates into CASSPQGAGYTF.

This clonotype was seen more than once but under ten times. The chain links TRBV3-1 to TRBJ1-6; unclear D gene. Germline values: CDR1 LGHDT, CDR2 YNNKEL (reference sequence). The length of the CDR3 is 12 residues. Trimming left V 0 bases short and J 11 bases short, with 5 bases between. CDR3 protein: CASSQEAAPLHF. The CDR3 nucleotides read TGTGCCAGCAGCCAAGAGGCGGCACCCCTCCACTTT.

The genes are TRBV2 and TRBJ2-4; D is uncertain. The CDR3 is 11 amino acids. With 5 bases removed from V and 10 bases from J, the gap between germline ends came to 9 bases. From germline, CDR1 is SNHLY and CDR2 FYNNEI. In DNA, the CDR3 is TGTGCCAGCAGTCAAAGGGTAATTCAGTACTTC. Translation gives CASSQRVIQYF.

The chain combines TRBV5-1 with TRBJ2-5; D is undetermined. V lost 0 bases and J lost 2, with 8 bases in between. Germline V gene lookup returns CDR1 SGHRS and CDR2 YFSETQ. CDR3 size: 14 residues. The DNA for the CDR3 is TGCGCCAGCAGCTTGGGCAGTTCACAAGAGACCCAGTACTTC. Translation: CASSLGSSQETQYF. Complete variable domain (other parts from reference TRBV5-1 and TRBJ2-5): KAGVTQTPRYLIKTRGQQVTLSCSPISGHRSVSWYQQTPGQGLQFLFEYFSETQRNKGNFPGRFSGRQFSNSRSEMNVSTLELGDSALYLCASSLGSSQETQYFGPGTRLLVL.

Details on this clonotype: This may be a read error, as it is one base from a much larger clone. The genes are TRBV11-1 and TRBJ1-1; D is undetermined. The V end was cut by 5 bases, the J end by 4 bases, with 8 bases between. The germline CDR1 and CDR2 sequences are SGHAT and FQDESV (reference sequence). This CDR3 spans 12 amino acids. The chain's CDR3 is CASSTAGTEAFF. CDR3 DNA sequence: TGTGCCAGCAGCACCGCTGGCACTGAAGCTTTCTTT.

There are a few counts of this clonotype. V gene TRBV6-1 combines with J gene TRBJ2-2; 9 bases line up with TRBD2. The CDR3 extends over 14 amino acids. CDR1 is MNHNS, CDR2 SASEGT, per germline. V shed 7 bases, J shed 7 bases, and the junction held 7 bases outside the gene matches. For the CDR3, the DNA is TGTGCCAGCAACCAGCGGGAGGATGGCGGGGAGCTGTTTTTT. Protein sequence: CASNQREDGGELFF.

The rearrangement joins TRBV6-1 to TRBJ1-1; perhaps TRBD1 as D (6 bases). V dropped 1 base and J dropped 10 bases, with 10 bases sitting between them. CDR3 length: 12 amino acids. Germline V gene lookup returns CDR1 MNHNS and CDR2 SASEGT. DNA for the CDR3: TGTGCCAGCAGTGAAGACAGGGTTCGAGCTTTCTTT. Translated: CASSEDRVRAFF.

The rearrangement uses TRBV7-3 and TRBJ1-5, with 8 bases matching TRBD1. The CDR3 is 14 residues long. The V gene's germline CDR1 is SGHTA and CDR2 FQGTGA. Germline trimming cut 5 bases from V and 5 bases from J; bases unmatched to any gene: 5. CDR3 protein: CASSPGQGDQPQHF. CDR3 DNA sequence: TGTGCCAGCAGCCCAGGACAGGGCGATCAGCCCCAGCATTTT. The entire variable domain, with the rest obtained from reference TRBV7-3 and TRBJ1-5, is as follows: GAGVSQTPSNKVTEKGKYVELRCDPISGHTALYWYRQSLGQGPEFLIYFQGTGAADDSGLPNDRFFAVRPEGSVSTLKIQRTERGDSAVYLCASSPGQGDQPQHFGDGTRLSIL.

Here the CDR3 DNA reads TGTGCCAGCAGCTTGGGGTATGGGAGGGAGACCTACGAGCAGTACTTC. It yields the protein CASSLGYGRETYEQYF. This chain connects TRBV5-6 to TRBJ2-7; 7 bases match TRBD2. This CDR3 region has 16 residues. V lost 0 bases, J lost 2 bases, and 8 bases stayed unmatched. Germline lookup yields CDR1 SGHDT and CDR2 YYEEEE.

This chain joins TRBV12-5 and TRBJ1-5; no firm D call. Germline loops: CDR1 LGHNT, CDR2 FRNRAP. With 5 bases removed from V and 0 bases from J, the gap between germline ends came to 5 bases. The CDR3 totals 13 residues. Here the CDR3 reads CASGPDSNQPQHF. Here the CDR3 DNA reads TGTGCTAGTGGTCCCGATAGCAATCAGCCCCAGCATTTT.

This clonotype was counted at least ten times. This chain uses TRBV18 with TRBJ2-3; maybe TRBD1 (6 bases). The CDR3 spans 16 residues. Trimming took off 2 bases at V and 2 bases at J, with 14 bases between the two ends. From germline, CDR1 is KGHSH and CDR2 LQKENI. CDR3 region: CASSPATGLDTDTQYF. CDR3 bases: TGTGCCAGCTCACCAGCGACAGGCTTAGACACAGATACGCAGTATTTT.

The V and J genes are TRBV6-1 and TRBJ2-5; 10 bases agree with TRBD2. The V gene end was trimmed by 7 bases and the J gene end by 2 bases; junction bases not matched to a gene: 16. The germline V gene encodes CDR1 MNHNS and CDR2 SASEGT. The CDR3 is made up of 18 amino acids. CDR3 in DNA: TGTGCCAGCATCCCTGGTCGGACTAGCGGACAAATACAAGAGACCCAGTACTTC. This encodes CASIPGRTSGQIQETQYF.

This clonotype was observed a handful of times. The chain carries TRBV6-1 and TRBJ1-4; D is perhaps TRBD1 (6 bases). The CDR3 totals 13 residues. Germline V gene lookup returns CDR1 MNHNS and CDR2 SASEGT. Trimming pared 7 bases from V and 10 bases from J, leaving 16 bases between. The CDR3 region has the DNA TGTGCCAGCAAAATGGAGGGGGGGGGAAAACTGTTTTTT. This translates into CASKMEGGGKLFF.

Concerning this clonotype: Mismatch with germline at one junction end may stem from a read error. The V and J genes are TRBV6-1 and TRBJ1-2; tentatively, D is TRBD1 (6 bases). The germline V gene encodes CDR1 MNHNS and CDR2 SASEGT. This CDR3 comprises 12 residues. The CDR3 is CASTEAGTPYTF. The CDR3 DNA is TGTGCCAGCACTGAAGCAGGGACACCTTACACCTTC.

The sample holds many counts of this clonotype. The chain recombines TRBV7-2 with TRBJ2-1; TRBD2 might be the D (6 bases). With 5 bases removed from V and 3 bases from J, the gap between germline ends came to 20 bases. CDR1 and CDR2 (germline): SGHTA, FQGNSA. The CDR3 consists of 17 residues. The chain's CDR3 is CASSRPRKRAGYNEQFF. The DNA of the CDR3 is TGTGCCAGCAGCCGGCCGAGGAAGCGAGCGGGCTACAATGAGCAGTTCTTC.

This clonotype was seen a single time. The chain employs TRBV5-4 and TRBJ2-2; TRBD2 is a possible D gene (6 bases). CDR3 size: 16 residues. The germline V gene encodes CDR1 SGHNT and CDR2 YYREEE (reference sequence). V dropped 4 bases and J dropped 1 base, with 14 bases sitting between them. CDR3 nucleotides: TGTGCCAGCAGCCCGGTGCCGGGGGTGAACACCGGGGAGCTGTTTTTT. Translating it yields CASSPVPGVNTGELFF.

This clonotype was seen ten or more times. The genes are TRBV2 and TRBJ2-1; D possibly corresponds to TRBD1 (7 bases). CDR3 size: 16 residues. Between the trimmed V and J ends, which lost 5 bases and 4 bases, there was a span of 18 bases. Germline V gene sequence: CDR1 SNHLY, CDR2 FYNNEI. For the CDR3, the DNA is TGTGCCAGCAGTCTCCAGGGGGAGGATAATTACAATGAGCAGTTCTTC. Its protein product is CASSLQGEDNYNEQFF.

The chain has TRBV7-9 and TRBJ1-2; no definite D call. Trimming pared 5 bases from V and 4 bases from J, leaving 11 bases between. Germline assignment: CDR1 SEHNR and CDR2 FQNEAQ (reference sequence). CDR3 size: 13 residues. This CDR3 is CASSEIEGYGYTF. CDR3 sequence (DNA): TGTGCCAGCAGCGAAATTGAGGGCTATGGCTACACCTTC.

This clonotype was picked up many times. The chain couples TRBV6-5 to TRBJ2-5, with D possibly TRBD1 on 7 matching bases. CDR3 length equals 16 residues. Germline loops: CDR1 MNHEY, CDR2 SVGAGI. Trimming shortened V by 0 bases and J by 5 bases, and 16 bases separated the two germline ends. In DNA form, the CDR3 reads TGTGCCAGCAGTTACTCGGAGTCAGGGGGGTTGGAGACCCAGTACTTC. It encodes CASSYSESGGLETQYF.

This chain joins TRBV3-1 and TRBJ1-3, with unresolved D. Germline V CDR1 and CDR2: LGHDT, YNNKEL (reference sequence). The CDR3 has 13 amino acids. V was shortened by 0 bases and J by 3 bases, with 3 bases between the two germline ends. CDR3 sequence (DNA): TGTGCCAGCAGCCAAGATCGTGGAAACACCATATATTTT. Protein product: CASSQDRGNTIYF.

This clonotype appeared once. V is TRBV4-1 and J is TRBJ2-1; D may be TRBD1 (5 bases). V lost 2 bases and J lost 4, with 18 bases in between. This CDR3 is 17 amino acids long. In germline, CDR1 is MGHRA, CDR2 YSYEKL. Written as DNA, the CDR3 is TGCGCCAGCAGCCAAAACCCCCTAGGGGCGCGTTACAATGAGCAGTTCTTC. Amino acids: CASSQNPLGARYNEQFF.